This T cell receptor (beta chain) is from a study of blood T cell repertoires in COVID-19. Only in-frame clones appear in the TCRdb table, and some are missing; sequencing was by immunoSEQ multiplex PCR. The data show roughly 390,000 clones, roughly 85% seen once. Germline V gives CDR1 LGHNA, CDR2 YNFKEQ. The length of the CDR3 is 15 residues. V was shortened by 4 bases and J by 0 bases, with 13 bases between the two germline ends. The sequence came from a woman aged 18 to 35 with acute or convalescent COVID-19. Sample: peripheral blood. V gene TRBV4-2 combines with J gene TRBJ2-7; unclear D gene. CDR3 DNA: TGTGCCAGCAGCCCAAGTGGCACCAGCTCCTACGAGCAGTACTTC. Translating it yields CASSPSGTSSYEQYF.